The source of this T cell receptor (beta chain) is a study of blood T cell repertoires in COVID-19. As for the study in general: Whether acute or convalescent, the COVID-19 samples came from the United States, Italy and Spain. PBMCs, B-cell-depleted T cells, or T cells provided the cDNA or gDNA that made up the material.

Trimming took off 3 bases at V and 4 bases at J, with 14 bases between the two ends. CDR1 and CDR2 from the germline V gene are SGHVS and FNYEAQ. There are 15 residues in the CDR3. In the authors' workflow: The authors estimated nucleated cell counts from reference gene primer amplification. Some clones are missing from TCRdb's copy, which holds only in-frame ones; the method was immunoSEQ multiplex PCR. V and J calls and clone size follow that table, whereas D and trimming were derived from the DNA. Of about 88,000 clones in the sample, 85% to 95% were seen once. The chain employs TRBV7-6 and TRBJ2-3; D is perhaps TRBD2 (6 bases). The sequence was obtained from a man aged 60 to 75 with acute or convalescent COVID-19. Sequenced input: peripheral blood. The CDR3 nucleotides are TGTGCCAGCAGCTTGCAACTAGCTGCCCCAGATACGCAGTATTTT. Residues: CASSLQLAAPDTQYF.